This TCR beta chain was recorded in a study of cytomegalovirus exposure and HLA in healthy donors. General study points: Usually a TCR sequence was rare, but some public TCRs were found in many donors. Researchers counted around 170 TCR beta chains as cytomegalovirus-associated. According to a subsequent analysis, TCR clusters from the first cohort were inclined to appear together in the 110 or so validation repertoires.

Sequenced by immunoSEQ multiplex PCR; TCRdb stores in-frame clones only, minus some. The repertoire holds 150,000 or so clones, with around 88% as singletons. Trimming cost V 0 bases and J 5 bases, with 11 bases left between them. In germline, CDR1 is SGHTA, CDR2 FQGNSA. The CDR3 loop spans 14 amino acids. This clone was counted a single time. Its antigen is still unknown. The chain employs TRBV7-2 and TRBJ2-7; D may be TRBD1 (6 bases). The TCR was taken from a man aged 18 to 29 in good health and CMV-seropositive. The sequencing sample was made of PBMCs. The CDR3 DNA sequence: TGTGCCAGCAGCTTAGCGATACAGGGCAACGAGCAGTACTTC. Encoded protein: CASSLAIQGNEQYF.